The rows below give T cell receptor beta chains drawn from one sample of a study of cytomegalovirus exposure and HLA in healthy donors. This table comes from immunoSEQ multiplex PCR, and its TCRdb copy is limited to in-frame clones, with some not included. The data contain around 210,000 clones, roughly three quarters of them seen just once; the ten biggest clones take up approximately 0.4%. The sample consisted of PBMCs. These receptor sequences come from a male donor in good health and CMV-seropositive. The CDR3 runs from the conserved cysteine through the conserved F or W. D genes are given only for firm matches. Clone size is stated in some rows and not others, as once, few, many or a class when expanded.

size: .; V: TRBV5-6; J: TRBJ2-3; D: TRBD1; CDR3: CASSFRIQGVGTDTQYF; DNA: TGTGCCAGCAGCTTCCGTATCCAGGGGGTCGGCACAGATACGCAGTATTTT
size: .; V: TRBV18; J: TRBJ2-7; D: TRBD2; CDR3: CASSQTSGGAAGEQYF; DNA: TGTGCCAGCTCACAGACTAGCGGGGGGGCCGCTGGCGAGCAGTACTTC
size: few; V: TRBV6-5; J: TRBJ2-7; D: TRBD1; CDR3: CASSYNTGGSYEQYF; DNA: TGTGCCAGCAGTTACAACACAGGGGGCTCCTACGAGCAGTACTTC
size: .; V: TRBV29-1; J: TRBJ2-7; D: .; CDR3: CSVGVLSYEQYF; DNA: TGCAGCGTTGGAGTACTATCCTACGAGCAGTACTTC
size: .; V: TRBV10-1; J: TRBJ2-3; D: TRBD1; CDR3: CASSNPGQGSDTQYF; DNA: TGCGCCAGCAGCAATCCGGGACAGGGATCAGATACGCAGTATTTT
size: once; V: TRBV19; J: TRBJ2-1; D: TRBD2; CDR3: CASSIGLAGVNEQFF; DNA: TGTGCCAGTAGTATCGGACTAGCGGGAGTTAATGAGCAGTTCTTC
size: .; V: TRBV19; J: TRBJ2-2; D: TRBD2; CDR3: CASSTGGPGYTGELFF; DNA: TGTGCCAGTAGTACGGGAGGCCCAGGCTACACCGGGGAGCTGTTTTTT
size: .; V: TRBV6-5; J: TRBJ2-1; D: TRBD2; CDR3: CASSYSRTRSYNEQFF; DNA: TGTGCCAGCAGTTACTCGAGGACTAGGAGCTACAATGAGCAGTTCTTC
size: few; V: TRBV2; J: TRBJ2-2; D: TRBD2; CDR3: CASRLTSGGNTGELFF; DNA: TGTGCCAGCAGGCTTACTAGCGGGGGGAACACCGGGGAGCTGTTTTTT
size: .; V: TRBV5-1; J: TRBJ1-2; D: TRBD1; CDR3: CASSWGGQEGSYTF; DNA: TGCGCCAGCAGCTGGGGCGGACAGGAGGGCAGCTACACCTTC
size: .; V: TRBV2; J: TRBJ1-4; D: TRBD1; CDR3: CASGRQGRNEKLFF; DNA: TGTGCCAGCGGCCGACAGGGGAGGAATGAAAAACTGTTTTTT
size: .; V: TRBV19; J: TRBJ2-5; D: TRBD2; CDR3: CASSHLAGRQETQYF; DNA: TGTGCCAGTTCCCACCTAGCGGGCCGGCAAGAGACCCAGTACTTC
size: .; V: TRBV19; J: TRBJ2-1; D: .; CDR3: CASSAVQVWHEQFF; DNA: TGTGCCAGTAGTGCGGTACAGGTTTGGCATGAGCAGTTCTTC
size: once; V: TRBV19; J: TRBJ2-7; D: TRBD1; CDR3: CASSADRGYEQYF; DNA: TGTGCCAGTAGTGCCGACAGGGGCTACGAGCAGTACTTC
size: once; V: TRBV7-2; J: TRBJ1-3; D: .; CDR3: CASSLLQIQGTISGNTIYF; DNA: TGTGCCAGCAGCTTACTCCAGATCCAGGGCACCATCTCTGGAAACACCATATATTTT
size: .; V: TRBV7-3; J: TRBJ2-1; D: .; CDR3: CASSLNSGEQFF; DNA: TGTGCCAGCAGCTTAAACAGCGGCGAGCAGTTCTTC
size: .; V: TRBV4-2; J: TRBJ1-1; D: .; CDR3: CASSQDHKGDEAFF; DNA: TGTGCCAGCAGCCAAGATCATAAGGGGGATGAAGCTTTCTTT
size: .; V: TRBV7-9; J: TRBJ1-4; D: .; CDR3: CASSLDRSLNEKLFF; DNA: TGTGCCAGCAGCTTAGACAGGAGCCTTAATGAAAAACTGTTTTTT
size: .; V: TRBV5-8; J: TRBJ1-2; D: TRBD1; CDR3: CASSQGQVGYYGYTF; DNA: TGTGCCAGCAGCCAGGGACAGGTGGGGTACTATGGCTACACCTTC
size: .; V: TRBV4-3; J: TRBJ1-5; D: .; CDR3: CASSQDIGRVGEPQHF; DNA: TGCGCCAGCAGCCAAGATATAGGAAGGGTCGGGGAGCCCCAGCATTTT
size: .; V: TRBV5-1; J: TRBJ2-5; D: TRBD2; CDR3: CASSLGAGGNQQETQYF; DNA: TGCGCCAGCAGCTTGGGGGCGGGGGGAAATCAGCAAGAGACCCAGTACTTC
size: few; V: TRBV2; J: TRBJ1-2; D: .; CDR3: CASSEAYAYGYTF; DNA: TGTGCCAGCAGTGAAGCCTATGCCTATGGCTACACCTTC